What follows is one T cell receptor beta chain and its context. Germline-derived CDR1 and CDR2 are SGHTA and FQGTGA. J was trimmed by 7 bases and V by 6 bases; bases with no gene match: 2. This CDR3 is 13 amino acids long. The data were obtained in a study of T-cell reconstitution after alpha-beta-depleted transplantation in children. For TCRbeta, the library was prepared with unique molecular identifiers. TCRdb itself ran the PCR reads through MiXCR, one entry per CDR3 protein. The sample lists roughly 500,000 distinct CDR3 sequences; 30% to 35% were seen once. The sequencing used PBMCs from the stem cell graft donor, collected from the stem cell graft. The chain joins TRBV7-3 to TRBJ2-1; TRBD2 matches at 11 bases. The source of this sequence is a human donor who donated a stem cell graft to a child with aplastic anemia. The CDR3 protein is CASSSGRENEQFF. The CDR3 DNA sequence: TGTGCCAGCAGTAGCGGGAGGGAGAATGAGCAGTTCTTC.